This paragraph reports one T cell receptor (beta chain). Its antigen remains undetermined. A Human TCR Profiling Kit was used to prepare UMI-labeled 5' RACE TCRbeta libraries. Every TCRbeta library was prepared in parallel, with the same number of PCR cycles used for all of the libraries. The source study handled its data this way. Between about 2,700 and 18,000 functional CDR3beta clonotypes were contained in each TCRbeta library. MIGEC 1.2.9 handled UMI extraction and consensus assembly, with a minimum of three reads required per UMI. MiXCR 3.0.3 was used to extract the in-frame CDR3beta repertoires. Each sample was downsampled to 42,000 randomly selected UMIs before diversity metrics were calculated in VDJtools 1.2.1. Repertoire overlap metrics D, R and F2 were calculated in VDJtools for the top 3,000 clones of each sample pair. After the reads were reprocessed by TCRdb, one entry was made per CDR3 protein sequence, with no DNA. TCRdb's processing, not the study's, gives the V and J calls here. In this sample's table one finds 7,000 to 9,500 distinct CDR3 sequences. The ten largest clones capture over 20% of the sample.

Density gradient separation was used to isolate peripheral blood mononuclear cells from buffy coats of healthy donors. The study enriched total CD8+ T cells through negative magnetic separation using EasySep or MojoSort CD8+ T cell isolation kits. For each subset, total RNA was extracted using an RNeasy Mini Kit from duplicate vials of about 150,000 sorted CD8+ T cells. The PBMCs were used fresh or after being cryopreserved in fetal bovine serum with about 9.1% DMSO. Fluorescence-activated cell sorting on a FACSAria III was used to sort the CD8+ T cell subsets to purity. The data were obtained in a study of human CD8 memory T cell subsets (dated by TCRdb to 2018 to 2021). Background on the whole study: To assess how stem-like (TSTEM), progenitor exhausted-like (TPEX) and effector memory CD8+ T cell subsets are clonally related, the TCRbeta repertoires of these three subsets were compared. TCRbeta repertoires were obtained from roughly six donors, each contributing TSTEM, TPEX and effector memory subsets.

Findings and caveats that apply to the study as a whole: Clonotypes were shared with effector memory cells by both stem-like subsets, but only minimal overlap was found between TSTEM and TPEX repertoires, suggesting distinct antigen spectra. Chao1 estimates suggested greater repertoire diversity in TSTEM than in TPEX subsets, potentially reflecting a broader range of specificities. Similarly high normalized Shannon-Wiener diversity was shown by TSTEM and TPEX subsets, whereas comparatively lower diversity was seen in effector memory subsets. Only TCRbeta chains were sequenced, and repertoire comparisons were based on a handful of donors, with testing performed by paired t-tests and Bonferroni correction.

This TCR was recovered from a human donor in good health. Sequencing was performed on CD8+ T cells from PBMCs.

The CDR3: CASSFSVGNQPQHF. Recombination connected TRBV28 to TRBJ1-5. The CDR3 numbers 14 residues from cysteine through phenylalanine. The record lacks a DNA sequence. Taken from the germline V gene, the CDR1 and CDR2 loops are MDHEN and SYDVKM.